This T cell receptor beta chain comes out of a study of human T cells and chemical hapten exposure. Via MiXCR, TCRdb re-called the RACE reads, giving one row per CDR3 protein. Of tens of thousands of distinct CDR3 sequences in the sample, roughly 12% are singletons; the top ten hold roughly 3.4%. CDR1 and CDR2 from the germline V gene are SGDLS and YYNGEE. This CDR3 has 11 amino acids. The V end lost 4 bases, the J end lost 4 bases, and 4 bases lay between the germline ends. Time point reported: patch test 1, 2 weeks after DPC sensitization. Specified treatment: therapeutic diphenylcyclopropenone sensitization with weekly scalp DPC. Ten or more counts support this clonotype.

Sequenced material: whole blood, taken in connection with sensitization to the hapten diphenylcyclopropenone (DPC). The receptor was isolated from a woman aged 55-75 years with alopecia areata. Some clones in this sample may be carry-over from other donors' samples. The chain has TRBV9 and TRBJ2-3; D gene uncertain. DNA of the CDR3: TGTGCCAGCAGCCCGGCAGATACGCAGTATTTT. Amino acids: CASSPADTQYF. Full variable domain (outside the CDR3, taken from reference TRBV9 and TRBJ2-3): DSGVTQTPKHLITATGQRVTLRCSPRSGDLSVYWYQQSLDQGLQFLIQYYNGEERAKGNILERFSAQQFPDLHSELNLSSLELGDSALYFCASSPADTQYFGPGTRLTVL.